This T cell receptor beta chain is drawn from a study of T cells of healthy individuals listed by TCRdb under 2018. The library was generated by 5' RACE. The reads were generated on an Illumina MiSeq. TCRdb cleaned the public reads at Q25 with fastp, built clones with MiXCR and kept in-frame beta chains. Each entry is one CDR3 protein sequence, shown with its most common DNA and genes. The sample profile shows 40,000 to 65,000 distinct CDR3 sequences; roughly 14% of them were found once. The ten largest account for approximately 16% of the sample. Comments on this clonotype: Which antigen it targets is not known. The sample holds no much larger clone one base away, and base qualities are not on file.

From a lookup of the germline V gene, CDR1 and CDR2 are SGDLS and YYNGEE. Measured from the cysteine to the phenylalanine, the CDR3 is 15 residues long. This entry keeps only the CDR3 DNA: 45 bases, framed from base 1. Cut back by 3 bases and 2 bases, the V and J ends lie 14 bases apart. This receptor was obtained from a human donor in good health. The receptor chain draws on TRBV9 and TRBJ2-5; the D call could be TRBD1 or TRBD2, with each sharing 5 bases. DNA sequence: TGTGCCAGCAGCGACCCTTCTGGGGGACAAGAGACCCAGTACTTC. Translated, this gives CASSDPSGGQETQYF.